One sample yielded the 18 T cell receptor beta chains listed below, sequenced in a study of T cell changes during pregnancy in multiple sclerosis. This table comes from immunoSEQ multiplex PCR, and its TCRdb copy is limited to in-frame clones, with some not included. The data hold about 40,000 clones, with approximately 92% observed a single time. The material sequenced was peripheral blood, taken before pregnancy. These TCRs come from a female donor with multiple sclerosis, enrolled in a pregnancy study.

This clone has just one count. J is TRBJ2-5 and V is TRBV5-1; 7 bases agree with TRBD1. V lost 4 bases, J lost 1 base, and 13 bases stayed unmatched. The length of the CDR3 is 17 residues. Germline values: CDR1 SGHRS, CDR2 YFSETQ. CDR3 protein: CASSEYLGRGTQETQYF. The CDR3 DNA is TGCGCCAGCAGCGAGTACTTAGGCAGGGGGACCCAAGAGACCCAGTACTTC.

J is TRBJ2-7 and V is TRBV11-2; the match to TRBD1 covers 8 bases. CDR1 is SGHAT and CDR2 is FQNNGV in the germline V gene. CDR3 length: 17 amino acids. Losses at the gene ends were 5 bases for V and 6 bases for J; bases not matched to a gene: 18. The CDR3 loop is CASSPRDRTFFGSEQYF. The CDR3 bases are TGTGCCAGCAGCCCGAGGGACAGGACCTTTTTTGGGTCCGAGCAGTACTTC. Supplemented by reference TRBV11-2 and TRBJ2-7, the full variable domain reads EAGVAQSPRYKIIEKRQSVAFWCNPISGHATLYWYQQILGQGPKLLIQFQNNGVVDDSQLPKDRFSAERLKGVDSTLKIQPAKLEDSAVYLCASSPRDRTFFGSEQYFGPGTRLTVT.

This clone was picked up a small number of times. This sequence joins TRBV19 and TRBJ1-5, with 9 nucleotides matching TRBD1. The CDR3 spans 14 residues. Germline V gene sequence: CDR1 LNHDA, CDR2 SQIVND (reference sequence). V was pared by 11 bases and J by 5 bases, with 10 bases of the junction left unmatched. Here the CDR3 reads CADTQTGGDQPQHF. The CDR3 DNA reads as TGTGCCGATACCCAGACAGGGGGGGATCAGCCCCAGCATTTT.

This rearrangement joins TRBV2 to TRBJ1-5; D gene unclear. The CDR3 covers 13 residues. Per germline, CDR1 SNHLY and CDR2 FYNNEI. The germline V and J ends were trimmed by 6 bases and 1 base, with 7 bases remaining between them. The CDR3 nucleotides read TGTGCCAGCAGCGGGGAGAGCAATCAGCCCCAGCATTTT. The encoded protein is CASSGESNQPQHF.

The chain couples TRBV6-1 to TRBJ2-3; tentative D call: TRBD2 (6 bases). Germline CDR1 and CDR2: MNHNS and SASEGT. Trimming took 8 bases from V and 2 from J, leaving 14 bases between them. The CDR3 length is 14 residues. CDR3 bases: TGTGCCAGCGAGACTAGTTCTTCCACAGATACGCAGTATTTT. It codes for CASETSSSTDTQYF.

This clone came up once. The gene calls are TRBV5-4 and TRBJ2-4; D is possibly TRBD1 (5 bases). Germline-derived CDR1 and CDR2 are SGHNT and YYREEE (reference sequence). Trimming removed 2 bases at V and 8 bases at J, with 14 bases between. The length of the CDR3 is 14 residues. CDR3 nucleotides: TGTGCCAGCAGCTTCGGCGACAGCCCCCACATTCAGTACTTC. This sequence encodes CASSFGDSPHIQYF.

This clone was recorded once. This sequence joins TRBV7-9 and TRBJ2-7, with TRBD2 identical over 9 bases. This CDR3 comprises 17 residues. Germline values: CDR1 SEHNR, CDR2 FQNEAQ (reference sequence). V trimming: 6 bases; J trimming: 0 bases; junction bases outside the gene matches: 12. In nucleotides, the CDR3 is TGTGCCAGCAGACCACGGCCCGGACTAGCGATCTCCTACGAGCAGTACTTC. Its translation is CASRPRPGLAISYEQYF.

The V call is TRBV27, the J call TRBJ2-7; 11 nucleotides line up with TRBD2. V lost 2 bases to trimming and J lost 3 bases; unmatched junction nucleotides: 0. The CDR3 runs to 14 residues. CDR1 and CDR2 (germline): MNHEY, SMNVEV (reference sequence). The CDR3 spells CASSLLAGGYEQYF. The CDR3 DNA is TGTGCCAGCAGTTTACTAGCGGGAGGCTACGAGCAGTACTTC.

The chain is built from TRBV4-2 and TRBJ2-2, with TRBD2 identical over 7 bases. Trimming at V came to 1 base and at J to 4 bases, leaving 6 bases not matched to a gene. The germline V gene encodes CDR1 LGHNA and CDR2 YNFKEQ. This CDR3 is 16 amino acids long. CDR3 in DNA: TGTGCCAGCAGCCAAGCGGAGCGGGAAGGCACCGGGGAGCTGTTTTTT. This sequence encodes CASSQAEREGTGELFF.

This rearrangement joins TRBV7-2 to TRBJ2-1, with D perhaps TRBD1 (5 bases). V lost 6 bases and J lost 4, with 13 bases in between. The CDR3 runs 14 residues. Looked up from germline, CDR1 is SGHTA and CDR2 is FQGNSA. CDR3 sequence: CASRPATEYNEQFF. The CDR3 DNA reads as TGTGCCAGCAGGCCTGCGACAGAATACAATGAGCAGTTCTTC.

The genes are TRBV5-1 and TRBJ2-5; 10 bases fit TRBD2. With V trimmed by 1 base and J by 1 base, 1 base remained unmatched. The CDR3 has 15 residues. Germline V gives CDR1 SGHRS, CDR2 YFSETQ. The CDR3 nucleotides are TGCGCCAGCAGCTTGACTAGCGGGACCCAAGAGACCCAGTACTTC. This codes for CASSLTSGTQETQYF. Complete variable domain (other parts from reference TRBV5-1 and TRBJ2-5): KAGVTQTPRYLIKTRGQQVTLSCSPISGHRSVSWYQQTPGQGLQFLFEYFSETQRNKGNFPGRFSGRQFSNSRSEMNVSTLELGDSALYLCASSLTSGTQETQYFGPGTRLLVL.

The chain uses TRBV2 and TRBJ1-1, with D tentatively TRBD1 (5 bases). Trimming stripped 5 bases from V and 3 bases from J, with 10 bases between. Germline CDR1 is SNHLY and CDR2 is FYNNEI. The CDR3 is 13 residues long. In DNA form, the CDR3 reads TGTGCCAGCAGTCCCAGACAGCACACTGAAGCTTTCTTT. Its protein is CASSPRQHTEAFF.

The V and J genes are TRBV13 and TRBJ2-7; 12 bases agree with TRBD2. V trimming: 4 bases; J trimming: 5 bases; junction bases outside the gene matches: 9. The CDR3 contains 16 residues. CDR1 PRHDT and CDR2 FYEKMQ come from the germline V gene (reference sequence). The DNA of the CDR3 is TGTGCCAGCAGCTCACAGACTAGCGGGAGCGAGGACGAGCAGTACTTC. It yields the protein CASSSQTSGSEDEQYF. Full variable domain (rest looked up from reference TRBV13 and TRBJ2-7): AAGVIQSPRHLIKEKRETATLKCYPIPRHDTVYWYQQGPGQDPQFLISFYEKMQSDKGSIPDRFSAQQFSDYHSELNMSSLELGDSALYFCASSSQTSGSEDEQYFGPGTRLTVT.

The V gene is TRBV6-5, the J gene TRBJ1-4; TRBD1 matches 7 bases. Germline V gene sequence: CDR1 MNHEY, CDR2 SVGAGI. This CDR3 is built from 12 residues. J lost 6 bases, V lost 7 bases, and 2 bases had no gene match. The CDR3 nucleotides read TGTGCCAGCACCAGGGGGGATGAAAAACTGTTTTTT. Protein sequence: CASTRGDEKLFF.

V usage is TRBV9 and J usage is TRBJ2-7, with 7 bases identical to TRBD2. The CDR3 runs 18 residues. The V gene's germline CDR1 is SGDLS and CDR2 YYNGEE. V shed 0 bases, J shed 0 bases, and the junction held 12 bases outside the gene matches. The CDR3 protein is CASSVGDWGGWGSYEQYF. The CDR3 coding sequence is TGTGCCAGCAGCGTAGGGGATTGGGGGGGATGGGGCTCCTACGAGCAGTACTTC. Full variable domain (outside the CDR3, taken from reference TRBV9 and TRBJ2-7): DSGVTQTPKHLITATGQRVTLRCSPRSGDLSVYWYQQSLDQGLQFLIQYYNGEERAKGNILERFSAQQFPDLHSELNLSSLELGDSALYFCASSVGDWGGWGSYEQYFGPGTRLTVT.

The CDR3 bases are TGCAGCGTCAAACAGGGGGCAAGGTCCAGAGATACAGATACGCAGTATTTT. This sequence encodes CSVKQGARSRDTDTQYF. V and J are TRBV29-1 and TRBJ2-3, with 9 bases fitting TRBD1. This CDR3 comprises 17 residues. The germline gives CDR1 SQVTM, CDR2 ANQGSEA. The V gene end was trimmed by 6 bases and the J gene end by 3 bases; junction bases not matched to a gene: 16.

The chain carries TRBV29-1 and TRBJ2-2; 9 positions match TRBD2. Trimming cost V 7 bases and J 3 bases; bases outside gene matches: 6. CDR1 and CDR2 from the germline V gene are SQVTM and ANQGSEA. The CDR3 runs 14 residues. In DNA, the CDR3 is TGCAGCGGGTTGCGGGAGGGGCACACCGGGGAGCTGTTTTTT. Encoded protein: CSGLREGHTGELFF.

This rearrangement joins TRBV5-6 to TRBJ1-2; TRBD1 is a possible D gene (5 bases). The CDR3 has 14 amino acids. Trimming removed 2 bases at V and 8 bases at J, with 16 bases between. The germline V gene has CDR1 SGHDT and CDR2 YYEEEE. The chain's CDR3 is CASSFGVGDGGYTF. The DNA of the CDR3 is TGTGCCAGCAGCTTCGGTGTAGGGGATGGCGGCTACACCTTC.